The 21 T cell receptor beta chains given below trace back to one sample, sequenced in a study of blood T cell repertoires in COVID-19. Profiled with immunoSEQ multiplex PCR; TCRdb holds only in-frame clones, not every one. The table shows approximately 140,000 clones, with around 87% occurring only once. Input material: peripheral blood. These receptor sequences come from a man between 65 and 79 years old with active COVID-19.

The chain employs TRBV30 and TRBJ2-7, with 10 positions matching TRBD1. The V gene end was trimmed by 5 bases and the J gene end by 5 bases; junction bases not matched to a gene: 6. Looked up from germline, CDR1 is GTSNPN and CDR2 is SVGIG (reference sequence). The CDR3 has 13 amino acids. The CDR3 DNA reads TGTGCCTGGTGCCGGGACAGGGGAGACGAGCAGTACTTC. This gives the protein CAWCRDRGDEQYF.

This chain uses TRBV7-9 with TRBJ2-1, with D possibly matching TRBD2 (5 bases). The V gene's germline CDR1 is SEHNR and CDR2 FQNEAQ (reference sequence). Trimming took off 3 bases at V and 3 bases at J, with 6 bases between the two ends. The CDR3 covers 13 residues. CDR3 loop: CASSFGIYNEQFF. CDR3 nucleotides: TGTGCCAGCAGCTTCGGGATCTACAATGAGCAGTTCTTC.

This rearrangement joins TRBV19 to TRBJ1-1; TRBD1 aligns across 7 bases. Germline CDR1 LNHDA, CDR2 SQIVND (reference sequence). J gave up 2 bases and V 7 bases, and 4 bases lay outside the gene matches. The CDR3 contains 13 residues. The CDR3 reads CASTDRVNTEAFF. The DNA of the CDR3 is TGTGCCAGTACCGACAGGGTTAACACTGAAGCTTTCTTT.

This chain links TRBV7-3 with TRBJ2-3; 8 nucleotides align to TRBD1. Germline V gene lookup returns CDR1 SGHTA and CDR2 FQGTGA. After removal of 5 bases from V and 1 base from J, the junction contained 2 bases not matched to a gene. CDR3 length: 14 amino acids. The CDR3 DNA sequence: TGTGCCAGCAGCACACAGGGGGGCACAGATACGCAGTATTTT. Translated: CASSTQGGTDTQYF.

The chain joins TRBV24-1 to TRBJ2-5; perhaps TRBD1 as D (5 bases). The CDR3 length is 15 residues. V gave up 3 bases and J gave up 3 bases, with 13 bases separating them. From germline, CDR1 is KGHDR and CDR2 SFDVKD. CDR3 amino acids: CATSDNSGSEETQYF. The DNA of the CDR3 is TGTGCCACCAGTGATAACTCAGGGTCAGAAGAGACCCAGTACTTC.

The genes are TRBV28 and TRBJ2-7, with 10 nucleotides matching TRBD1. This CDR3 spans 14 amino acids. After removal of 6 bases from V and 6 bases from J, the junction contained 8 bases not matched to a gene. CDR1 is MDHEN and CDR2 is SYDVKM in the germline V gene. The CDR3 loop is CASRSGTGALEQYF. CDR3 DNA: TGTGCCAGCAGATCCGGGACAGGGGCCCTCGAGCAGTACTTC.

The chain has TRBV5-1 and TRBJ2-3; possible D gene TRBD2, 5 bases. The CDR3 extends over 13 amino acids. CDR1 is SGHRS and CDR2 is YFSETQ in the germline V gene. CDR3 residues: CATTGVGTDTQYF. CDR3 DNA sequence: TGCGCAACTACCGGGGTCGGCACAGATACGCAGTATTTT. Using reference TRBV5-1 and TRBJ2-3 for the parts outside the CDR3, the full variable domain is KAGVTQTPRYLIKTRGQQVTLSCSPISGHRSVSWYQQTPGQGLQFLFEYFSETQRNKGNFPGRFSGRQFSNSRSEMNVSTLELGDSALYLCATTGVGTDTQYFGPGTRLTVL.

The J gene is TRBJ2-3, the V gene TRBV19; D not certain. Germline CDR1 reads LNHDA; CDR2 reads SQIVND (reference sequence). Trimming removed 9 bases at V and 8 bases at J, with 12 bases between. The CDR3 sequence is 11 residues long. The CDR3, as DNA: TGTGCCAGGAGACCACCGGGTACGCAGTATTTT. It translates to CARRPPGTQYF.

This clone was detected once. The CDR3 DNA follows: TGTGCCACCAGCAGAGAGGGACTAGCGGGAGGCCACGAGCAGTACTTC. Its protein is CATSREGLAGGHEQYF. The J gene is TRBJ2-7, the V gene TRBV15, with TRBD2 identical over 15 bases. There are 16 residues in the CDR3. Germline V gene lookup returns CDR1 LNHNV and CDR2 YYDKDF (reference sequence). The V segment lost 0 bases and the J segment 5 bases; nucleotides outside the gene matches: 2.

The chain has TRBV10-2 and TRBJ2-2; no clear D gene. Germline assignment: CDR1 WSHSY and CDR2 SAAADI. The CDR3 has 10 amino acids. The V end lost 10 bases, the J end lost 6 bases, and 6 bases lay between the germline ends. The DNA for the CDR3 is TGCGCCACCCTAGCCGGGGAGCTGTTTTTT. Amino acids: CATLAGELFF.

Written as DNA, the CDR3 is TGTGCCAGCAGTCTCGCGACTAGCGGGGGTTACAATGAGCAGTTCTTC. It specifies CASSLATSGGYNEQFF. V and J are TRBV27 and TRBJ2-1, with 12 positions matching TRBD2. The germline V gene has CDR1 MNHEY and CDR2 SMNVEV (reference sequence). J lost 4 bases, V lost 5 bases, and 6 bases had no gene match. The CDR3 is 16 amino acids.

The chain uses TRBV4-3 and TRBJ2-2; 14 bases are a match to TRBD2. CDR3 length: 17 amino acids. J gave up 6 bases and V 4 bases, and 7 bases lay outside the gene matches. The germline CDR1 and CDR2 sequences are LGHNA and YSLEER. The CDR3 nucleotides are TGCGCCAGCAGCCCCTCGGGACTAGCGGGAGAAGCCGGGGAGCTGTTTTTT. It is translated as CASSPSGLAGEAGELFF.

The J gene is TRBJ2-5, the V gene TRBV28; TRBD1 agrees at 7 bases. The CDR3 has 12 residues. The germline V gene has CDR1 MDHEN and CDR2 SYDVKM. Trimming cost V 10 bases and J 2 bases; bases outside gene matches: 4. CDR3 in DNA: TGTGCCACCGGGACAGAGCAAGAGACCCAGTACTTC. It encodes CATGTEQETQYF.

The chain employs TRBV20-1 and TRBJ2-5; 7 nucleotides agree with TRBD2. The CDR3 runs 15 residues. Germline V gene data show CDR1 as DFQATT and CDR2 as SNEGSKA (reference sequence). Unmatched junction bases numbered 10, after V lost 5 bases and J lost 1 base. DNA of the CDR3: TGCAGTGCTGGTGCGACTAGCAGGGCCCAAGAGACCCAGTACTTC. It codes for CSAGATSRAQETQYF.

The gene calls are TRBV7-2 and TRBJ2-2; D is perhaps TRBD1 (6 bases). V shed 5 bases and J shed 4 bases, with 11 bases lying between them. Germline V gene sequence: CDR1 SGHTA, CDR2 FQGNSA. The CDR3 spans 14 residues. For the CDR3, the DNA is TGTGCCAGCAGCGACAGGACGACCACCGGGGAGCTGTTTTTT. It codes for CASSDRTTTGELFF.

The genes are TRBV27 and TRBJ1-2; D unclear. V lost 10 bases, J lost 4 bases, and 22 bases lay in between. Germline V CDR1 and CDR2: MNHEY, SMNVEV (reference sequence). The CDR3 runs to 15 residues. The CDR3 DNA is TGTGCCACCTCCCGGGGTGGTGGGCTTAGCTATGGCTACACCTTC. This translates into CATSRGGGLSYGYTF.

This chain connects TRBV7-2 to TRBJ1-1, with 9 bases fitting TRBD1. Trimming removed 5 bases from V and 6 bases from J; junction bases left unmatched: 7. This CDR3 comprises 14 residues. The germline gives CDR1 SGHTA, CDR2 FQGNSA. The CDR3 DNA reads TGTGCCAGCAGCCGGACAGGGGTTAGGCCTGAAGCTTTCTTT. Translating gives CASSRTGVRPEAFF. The entire variable domain, with the rest obtained from reference TRBV7-2 and TRBJ1-1, is as follows: GAGVSQSPSNKVTEKGKDVELRCDPISGHTALYWYRQSLGQGLEFLIYFQGNSAPDKSGLPSDRFSAERTGGSVSTLTIQRTQQEDSAVYLCASSRTGVRPEAFFGQGTRLTVV.

This sequence joins TRBV7-9 and TRBJ1-4; TRBD1 is a possible D gene (5 bases). Germline CDR1 and CDR2: SEHNR and FQNEAQ (reference sequence). The CDR3 spans 13 residues. The CDR3 DNA reads as TGTGCTATCTCGGGGAGGGGAAATGAAAAACTGTTTTTT. Protein sequence: CAISGRGNEKLFF. Combining the CDR3 with reference TRBV7-9 and TRBJ1-4 gives the whole variable domain DTGVSQNPRHKITKRGQNVTFRCDPISEHNRLYWYRQTLGQGPEFLTYFQNEAQLEKSRLLSDRFSAERPKGSFSTLEIQRTEQGDSAMYLCAISGRGNEKLFFGSGTQLSVL.

The rearrangement uses TRBV24-1 and TRBJ1-3; TRBD1 is a possible D gene (6 bases). Trimming took 3 bases from V and 1 from J, leaving 9 bases between them. The germline V gene encodes CDR1 KGHDR and CDR2 SFDVKD. CDR3 size: 15 residues. CDR3 protein: CATSDVQGSGNTIYF. CDR3 DNA sequence: TGTGCCACCAGTGATGTACAGGGTTCTGGAAACACCATATATTTT.

V gene TRBV6-1 combines with J gene TRBJ2-1; a weak D match, TRBD2 (5 bases). Germline loops: CDR1 MNHNS, CDR2 SASEGT. V lost 0 bases and J 10 bases, leaving 10 bases between the germline ends. CDR3 size: 13 residues. The CDR3 coding sequence is TGTGCCAGCAGTGAAGCGCGAGGGCACGAGCAGTTCTTC. Translated, it gives CASSEARGHEQFF.

This chain uses TRBV30 with TRBJ1-1; no clear D gene. Deletions cut 0 bases from V and 1 base from J, with 6 bases between. Germline V gene sequence: CDR1 GTSNPN, CDR2 SVGIG (reference sequence). The CDR3 runs to 13 residues. Here the CDR3 reads CAWSVQENTEAFF. In DNA form, the CDR3 reads TGTGCCTGGAGTGTACAAGAGAACACTGAAGCTTTCTTT.